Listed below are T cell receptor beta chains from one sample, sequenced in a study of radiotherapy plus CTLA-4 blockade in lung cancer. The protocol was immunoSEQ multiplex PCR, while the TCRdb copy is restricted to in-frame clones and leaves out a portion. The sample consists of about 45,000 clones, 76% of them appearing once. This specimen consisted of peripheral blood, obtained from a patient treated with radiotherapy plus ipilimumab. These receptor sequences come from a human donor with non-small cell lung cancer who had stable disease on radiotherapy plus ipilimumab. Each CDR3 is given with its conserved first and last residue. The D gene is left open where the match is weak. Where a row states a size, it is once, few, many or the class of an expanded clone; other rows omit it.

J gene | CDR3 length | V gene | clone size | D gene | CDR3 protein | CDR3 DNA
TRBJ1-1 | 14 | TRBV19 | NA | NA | CASSTTGRTPEAFF | TGTGCCAGTAGTACGACAGGTAGGACCCCTGAAGCTTTCTTT
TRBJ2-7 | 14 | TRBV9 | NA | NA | CASSAGLLGHEQYF | TGTGCCAGCAGCGCGGGACTCCTGGGCCACGAGCAGTACTTC
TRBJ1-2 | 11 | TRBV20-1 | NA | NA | CSAGDVYGYTF | TGCAGTGCTGGGGACGTCTATGGCTACACCTTC
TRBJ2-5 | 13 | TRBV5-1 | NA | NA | CASSYGQQETQYF | TGCGCCAGCAGCTACGGACAGCAAGAGACCCAGTACTTC
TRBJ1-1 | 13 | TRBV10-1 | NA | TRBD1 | CASRDRGNTEAFF | TGCGCCAGCAGGGACAGGGGAAACACTGAAGCTTTCTTT
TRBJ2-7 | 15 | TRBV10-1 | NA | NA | CASSERTSSSYEQYF | TGCGCCAGCAGTGAACGGACCTCAAGCTCCTACGAGCAGTACTTC
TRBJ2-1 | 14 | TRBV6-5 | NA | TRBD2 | CASSRGGRGNEQFF | TGTGCCAGCAGTCGGGGGGGGCGGGGAAATGAGCAGTTCTTC
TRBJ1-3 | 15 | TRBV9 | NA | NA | CASTATALSGNTIYF | TGTGCCAGCACGGCGACCGCACTCTCTGGAAACACCATATATTTT
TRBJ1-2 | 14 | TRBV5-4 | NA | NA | CASSLEFDSYGYTF | TGTGCCAGCAGCTTGGAGTTCGACAGCTATGGCTACACCTTC
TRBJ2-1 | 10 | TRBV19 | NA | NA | CASGTFEQFF | TGTGCCAGTGGGACTTTTGAGCAGTTCTTC
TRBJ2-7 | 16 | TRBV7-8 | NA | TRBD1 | CASSYPRGTGGYEQYF | TGTGCCAGCAGCTATCCCCGCGGGACAGGGGGCTACGAGCAGTACTTC
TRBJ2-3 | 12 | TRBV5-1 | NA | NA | CASSLWADTQYF | TGCGCCAGCAGCTTGTGGGCGGATACGCAGTATTTT
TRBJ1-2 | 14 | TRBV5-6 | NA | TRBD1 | CASSPGQGTYGYTF | TGTGCCAGCTCCCCGGGACAGGGAACCTATGGCTACACCTTC
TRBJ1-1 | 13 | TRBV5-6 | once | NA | CASSLGRGTEAFF | TGTGCCAGCAGCTTGGGCAGGGGCACTGAAGCTTTCTTT
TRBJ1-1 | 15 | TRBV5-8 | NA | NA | CASSFSSLQYTEAFF | TGTGCCAGCAGCTTCAGTTCACTCCAGTATACTGAAGCTTTCTTT
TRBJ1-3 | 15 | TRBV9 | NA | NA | CASSVEGDSGNTIYF | TGTGCCAGCAGCGTCGAGGGGGACTCTGGAAACACCATATATTTT
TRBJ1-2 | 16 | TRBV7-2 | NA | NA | CASSLDGAAANYGYTF | TGTGCCAGCAGCTTAGATGGAGCAGCAGCTAACTATGGCTACACCTTC